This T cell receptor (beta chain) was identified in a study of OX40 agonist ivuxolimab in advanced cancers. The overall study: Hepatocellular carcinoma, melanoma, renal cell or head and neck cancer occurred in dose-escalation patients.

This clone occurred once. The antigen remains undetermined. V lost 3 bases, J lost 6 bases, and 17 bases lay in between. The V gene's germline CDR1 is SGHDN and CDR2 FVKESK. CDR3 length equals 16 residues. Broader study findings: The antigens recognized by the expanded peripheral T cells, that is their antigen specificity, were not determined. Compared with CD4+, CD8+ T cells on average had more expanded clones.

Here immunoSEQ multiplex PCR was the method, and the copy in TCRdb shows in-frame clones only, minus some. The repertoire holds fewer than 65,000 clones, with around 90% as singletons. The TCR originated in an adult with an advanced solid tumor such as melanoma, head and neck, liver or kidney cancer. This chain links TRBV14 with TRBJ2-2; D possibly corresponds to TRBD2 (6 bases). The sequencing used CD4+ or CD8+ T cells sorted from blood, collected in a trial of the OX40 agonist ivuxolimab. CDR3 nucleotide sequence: TGTGCCAGCAGCCATTGGGAGGCTTCGTCTGCCGGGGAGCTGTTTTTT. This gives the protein CASSHWEASSAGELFF.